The T cell receptor beta chain described here comes from a study of blood T cells in healthy people across ages. Study-wide points: From one million sequenced T cells, diversity estimates were lower bounds.

The CDR3 totals 14 residues. CDR1 and CDR2 (germline): MNHEY, SMNVEV (reference sequence). Details on this clonotype: What it binds is not known.

Primed by a sample-barcoded 5' primer and a J-beta primer mix, a second PCR proceeded for 7 to 11 cycles. TCRdb independently ran MiXCR on the 5' RACE reads; one entry per CDR3 protein. The sample has over a million distinct CDR3 sequences, over 35% seen once. V and J are TRBV27 and TRBJ2-4, with D unresolved. The J call may be in error: the DNA end matches TRBJ2-5 better. The sequenced sample was blood. The source of this sequence is a woman in her sixties in good health. The CDR3 bases are TGTGCCAGCAGTCCCCGGACCCAATCGCAGACCCAGTACTTC. This translates into CASSPRTQSQTQYF.